This paragraph covers one T cell receptor (beta chain) sequence. The assay was immunoSEQ multiplex PCR, and TCRdb's table has in-frame clones only and misses some. The table has approximately 150,000 clones, around 92% seen once. Trimming removed 5 bases at V and 5 bases at J, with 12 bases between. The V gene's germline CDR1 is LNHDA and CDR2 SQIVND (reference sequence). The CDR3 is 13 amino acids. The data originate from a study of control samples from healthy donors and cancer patients. The chain is built from TRBV19 and TRBJ1-2; a weak D match, TRBD1 (5 bases). This TCR derives from a man aged 30 to 45 in good health. The specimen sequenced was blood. In DNA, the CDR3 is TGTGCCAGTAGTTTCGGGGCATCGTATGGCTACACCTTC. Its protein is CASSFGASYGYTF.